Listed below are T cell receptor beta chains from one sample, sequenced in a study of blood T cell repertoires in COVID-19. Produced via immunoSEQ multiplex PCR; TCRdb's table is partial and in-frame only. The sample records roughly 300,000 clones, roughly nine tenths being singletons. Sequencing input: peripheral blood. The source is a woman aged 30 to 39 with COVID-19, enrolled during active disease. Each CDR3 is given with its conserved first and last residue. The order of the fields is CDR3 protein, CDR3 DNA, clone size, V gene, D gene, J gene. A D gene is named only where the DNA matches it firmly. Size tells how often a clone was seen (once, few, many) or the class of an expanded clone, and some rows leave it out.

CDR3: CASSYGEWTAYGYTF
DNA: TGTGCCAGCAGTTACGGGGAGTGGACGGCCTATGGCTACACCTTC
size: -
V: TRBV7-6
D: -
J: TRBJ1-2

CDR3: CASSQGGGPNTGELFF
DNA: TGTGCCAGCAGCCAAGGAGGGGGCCCGAACACCGGGGAGCTGTTTTTT
size: -
V: TRBV3-1/TRBV3-2
D: TRBD1
J: TRBJ2-2

CDR3: CASSLRDSGSPLHF
DNA: TGTGCCAGCAGTCTTCGGGACAGTGGTTCACCCCTCCACTTT
size: -
V: TRBV4-2
D: TRBD1
J: TRBJ1-6

CDR3: CASSPRQGQLDYGYTF
DNA: TGTGCCAGCTCACCACGACAGGGGCAGTTGGACTATGGCTACACCTTC
size: once
V: TRBV18
D: TRBD1
J: TRBJ1-2

CDR3: CASSVSGGYYEQYF
DNA: TGTGCCAGCAGCGTTAGCGGGGGCTACTACGAGCAGTACTTC
size: -
V: TRBV5-6
D: TRBD2
J: TRBJ2-7

CDR3: CASSGLGGSTDTQYF
DNA: TGTGCCAGCTCGGGACTGGGAGGAAGTACAGATACGCAGTATTTT
size: -
V: TRBV2
D: -
J: TRBJ2-3

CDR3: CASSQDLTPEGYTF
DNA: TGTGCCAGCAGCCAAGATCTCACTCCCGAGGGCTACACCTTC
size: -
V: TRBV4-2
D: -
J: TRBJ1-2

CDR3: CASRTGRGNYEQYF
DNA: TGTGCCAGCAGGACGGGGCGGGGTAACTACGAGCAGTACTTC
size: once
V: TRBV2
D: -
J: TRBJ2-7

CDR3: CASRDPEMGANVLTF
DNA: TGTGCCAGCAGGGATCCGGAGATGGGGGCCAACGTCCTGACTTTC
size: -
V: TRBV6-6
D: -
J: TRBJ2-6

CDR3: CAWSPGEGVAFF
DNA: TGTGCCTGGAGTCCAGGGGAGGGGGTGGCTTTCTTT
size: -
V: TRBV30
D: -
J: TRBJ1-1

CDR3: CASSFRGAYNEQFF
DNA: TGTGCCAGCAGTTTCCGAGGTGCCTACAATGAGCAGTTCTTC
size: once
V: TRBV27
D: -
J: TRBJ2-1

CDR3: CASSQAPGFEAFF
DNA: TGTGCCAGCAGCCAAGCCCCAGGGTTTGAAGCTTTCTTT
size: -
V: TRBV3-1/TRBV3-2
D: -
J: TRBJ1-1

CDR3: CSGTPGGTDTQYF
DNA: TGCAGCGGTACACCGGGGGGCACAGATACGCAGTATTTT
size: once
V: TRBV29-1
D: -
J: TRBJ2-3

CDR3: CASSLGGPPETQYF
DNA: TGCGCCAGCAGCTTGGGAGGTCCCCCGGAGACCCAGTACTTC
size: -
V: TRBV5-1
D: -
J: TRBJ2-5

CDR3: CASSTLISYNEQFF
DNA: TGTGCCAGTAGTACTCTTATCTCCTACAATGAGCAGTTCTTC
size: -
V: TRBV19
D: -
J: TRBJ2-1

CDR3: CASSIVGQVRNAEAFF
DNA: TGTGCCAGTAGTATAGTCGGACAAGTGCGGAACGCTGAAGCTTTCTTT
size: -
V: TRBV19
D: -
J: TRBJ1-1

CDR3: CASSIVSGGPGSRWTGELFF
DNA: TGTGCCAGTAGTATAGTCTCCGGGGGGCCAGGGTCGAGGTGGACCGGGGAGCTGTTTTTT
size: once
V: TRBV19
D: -
J: TRBJ2-2

CDR3: CASSRGGDYGRYEQYF
DNA: TGTGCCAGCAGCCGAGGAGGGGACTACGGACGCTACGAGCAGTACTTC
size: -
V: TRBV7-8
D: TRBD2
J: TRBJ2-7

CDR3: CASTRTGMVTEAFF
DNA: TGTGCCAGCACAAGGACAGGGATGGTCACTGAAGCTTTCTTT
size: -
V: TRBV2
D: TRBD1
J: TRBJ1-1

CDR3: CASSLDRGGYEQYF
DNA: TGTGCCAGCAGCCTGGACAGGGGGGGGTACGAGCAGTACTTC
size: -
V: TRBV7-6
D: TRBD1
J: TRBJ2-7

CDR3: CASSPYRGQETQYF
DNA: TGTGCCAGCTCCCCCTACAGGGGTCAAGAGACCCAGTACTTC
size: -
V: TRBV18
D: TRBD1
J: TRBJ2-5

CDR3: CASSSFSNQPQHF
DNA: TGTGCCAGCAGTTCATTTAGCAATCAGCCCCAGCATTTT
size: -
V: TRBV28
D: -
J: TRBJ1-5

CDR3: CATSISGGGNQPQHF
DNA: TGTGCCACCAGCATCTCAGGGGGCGGCAATCAGCCCCAGCATTTT
size: -
V: TRBV15
D: TRBD1
J: TRBJ1-5

CDR3: CASSPDRAFSGYTF
DNA: TGTGCCAGCAGCCCGGACAGGGCGTTCAGTGGCTACACCTTC
size: -
V: TRBV7-9
D: TRBD1
J: TRBJ1-2

CDR3: CASSSQGADTGELFF
DNA: TGCGCCAGCAGCTCGCAGGGGGCGGACACCGGGGAGCTGTTTTTT
size: -
V: TRBV5-1
D: TRBD1
J: TRBJ2-2

CDR3: CASSYGRDTGELFF
DNA: TGTGCCAGCAGTTACGGGAGGGACACCGGGGAGCTGTTTTTT
size: many
V: TRBV6-6
D: TRBD2
J: TRBJ2-2

CDR3: CASSPPVRRRNEQFF
DNA: TGTGCCAGCTCACCACCGGTGCGGCGGAGGAATGAGCAGTTCTTC
size: -
V: TRBV18
D: -
J: TRBJ2-1

CDR3: CSVGPNLTGDRGAFF
DNA: TGCAGCGTTGGGCCCAACCTGACAGGGGACAGGGGGGCTTTCTTT
size: -
V: TRBV29-1
D: TRBD1
J: TRBJ1-1